These 28 T cell receptor beta chains came from one sample sequenced in a study of T-cell memory formation after mild COVID-19. TCRdb re-called the 5' RACE reads with MiXCR, one entry per CDR3 protein. The top ten clones hold 27% of a sample with about 110,000 distinct CDR3 sequences, around an eighth of them seen once. Sequenced material: PBMCs or a T cell subset sorted from them (not recorded which). These receptors were obtained from an adult woman who had mild COVID-19 (a few samples of this study predate the infection). Cell type and time point are not known.

V and J are TRBV7-9 and TRBJ1-2; 7 bases map to TRBD1. J was trimmed by 1 base and V by 8 bases; bases with no gene match: 10. Germline values: CDR1 SEHNR, CDR2 FQNEAQ (reference sequence). The CDR3 covers 15 residues. Here the CDR3 reads CASEIPGQYNYGYTF. DNA of the CDR3: TGTGCCAGCGAAATACCGGGACAGTATAACTATGGCTACACCTTC.

The V and J genes are TRBV12-5 and TRBJ2-3; a weak D match, TRBD1 (5 bases). CDR1 and CDR2 (germline): LGHNT, FRNRAP. V dropped 0 bases and J dropped 1 base, with 8 bases sitting between them. The CDR3 is 15 amino acids. The CDR3 sequence: CASGLVGRGTDTQYF. In DNA, the CDR3 is TGTGCTAGTGGTTTGGTTGGCAGGGGCACAGATACGCAGTATTTT.

This clonotype was counted between two and nine times. The rearrangement links TRBV12-3 or TRBV12-4 to TRBJ2-7; tentative D call: TRBD2 (5 bases). V dropped 6 bases and J dropped 2 bases, with 8 bases sitting between them. The CDR3 is made up of 12 amino acids. In DNA, the CDR3 is TGTGCCAGCAGGGACGGGACCTACGAGCAGTACTTC. Protein sequence: CASRDGTYEQYF.

The sample holds many counts of this clonotype. The gene calls are TRBV5-1 and TRBJ2-1; D perhaps matches TRBD2 (6 bases). The V gene lost 1 base and the J gene lost 0 bases, with 17 bases spanning the gap. CDR3 length equals 18 residues. CDR1 and CDR2 from the germline V gene are SGHRS and YFSETQ. CDR3 sequence: CASSLHVAVASSYNEQFF. For the CDR3, the DNA is TGCGCCAGCAGCTTGCATGTAGCGGTGGCCAGCTCCTACAATGAGCAGTTCTTC. The variable domain in full, with the rest retrieved from reference TRBV5-1 and TRBJ2-1, is KAGVTQTPRYLIKTRGQQVTLSCSPISGHRSVSWYQQTPGQGLQFLFEYFSETQRNKGNFPGRFSGRQFSNSRSEMNVSTLELGDSALYLCASSLHVAVASSYNEQFFGPGTRLTVL.

A few counts support this clonotype. The chain uses TRBV7-6 and TRBJ1-1; 8 bases are a match to TRBD1. V gave up 1 base and J gave up 3 bases; unmatched junction bases: 4. Germline V CDR1 and CDR2: SGHVS, FNYEAQ. CDR3 length: 15 residues. The CDR3 coding sequence is TGTGCCAGCAGCTTAGGGCAGGGGGCTGACACTGAAGCTTTCTTT. It specifies CASSLGQGADTEAFF.

CDR3 protein: CASRSTLGDSPLHF. CDR3 sequence (DNA): TGTGCCAGCAGGTCAACTCTTGGAGATTCACCCCTCCACTTT. The chain is built from TRBV11-2 and TRBJ1-6; D remains ambiguous. This CDR3 spans 14 amino acids. Trimming took 6 bases from V and 8 from J, leaving 14 bases between them. The germline V gene has CDR1 SGHAT and CDR2 FQNNGV.

This clonotype has ten or more counts. V usage is TRBV7-8 and J usage is TRBJ2-7; possibly TRBD1 for D (5 bases). Trimming stripped 1 base from V and 0 bases from J, with 10 bases between. Germline-derived CDR1 and CDR2 are SGHVS and FQNEAQ. This CDR3 is built from 15 residues. The CDR3 region has the DNA TGTGCCAGCAGCTTAGAGACAGTCCCCTCCTACGAGCAGTACTTC. It specifies CASSLETVPSYEQYF.

A few counts support this clonotype. CDR3 sequence: CASSLEAGGPYNEQFF. The DNA for the CDR3 is TGTGCCAGCAGCTTAGAGGCGGGAGGACCCTACAATGAGCAGTTCTTC. This chain joins TRBV11-2 and TRBJ2-1; 8 nucleotides agree with TRBD2. J was trimmed by 2 bases and V by 0 bases; bases with no gene match: 3. Germline V gene sequence: CDR1 SGHAT, CDR2 FQNNGV. The CDR3 runs to 16 residues.

The chain joins TRBV28 to TRBJ2-1; TRBD2 agrees at 9 bases. CDR1 and CDR2 from the germline V gene are MDHEN and SYDVKM. The CDR3 covers 13 residues. V gave up 2 bases and J gave up 9 bases; unmatched junction bases: 2. The CDR3 protein is CASSLIAGVEQFF. CDR3 DNA sequence: TGTGCCAGCAGTTTAATAGCGGGAGTTGAGCAGTTCTTC. The variable domain in full, completed from reference TRBV28 and TRBJ2-1, reads DVKVTQSSRYLVKRTGEKVFLECVQDMDHENMFWYRQDPGLGLRLIYFSYDVKMKEKGDIPEGYSVSREKKERFSLILESASTNQTSMYLCASSLIAGVEQFFGPGTRLTVL.

This clonotype turned up a few times. The V and J genes are TRBV20-1 and TRBJ2-1, with 7 bases that match TRBD1. The V gene end was trimmed by 5 bases and the J gene end by 9 bases; junction bases not matched to a gene: 4. The germline gives CDR1 DFQATT, CDR2 SNEGSKA (reference sequence). The CDR3 covers 11 residues. CDR3: CSALQGSEQFF. CDR3 nucleotides: TGCAGTGCTCTACAGGGGAGTGAGCAGTTCTTC.

V usage is TRBV20-1 and J usage is TRBJ2-1; 9 bases are shared with TRBD1. V lost 3 bases and J lost 6; bases outside the gene matches: 6. CDR3 size: 14 residues. Germline V CDR1 and CDR2: DFQATT, SNEGSKA (reference sequence). CDR3: CSARGTGMGNEQFF. The CDR3 DNA follows: TGCAGTGCTAGGGGGACAGGGATGGGCAATGAGCAGTTCTTC.

Many counts were recorded for this clonotype. The rearrangement uses TRBV7-2 and TRBJ2-5; 8 positions agree with TRBD2. The CDR3 spans 15 residues. After removal of 3 bases from V and 5 bases from J, the junction contained 8 bases not matched to a gene. Germline loops: CDR1 SGHTA, CDR2 FQGNSA. The CDR3 DNA is TGTGCCAGCAGCTTGGACCCCGCGGGAGGCGAGACCCAGTACTTC. Its protein product is CASSLDPAGGETQYF. The full variable domain, in which reference TRBV7-2 and TRBJ2-5 provide the parts outside the CDR3, is GAGVSQSPSNKVTEKGKDVELRCDPISGHTALYWYRQSLGQGLEFLIYFQGNSAPDKSGLPSDRFSAERTGGSVSTLTIQRTQQEDSAVYLCASSLDPAGGETQYFGPGTRLLVL.

This clonotype was detected a few times. The rearrangement links TRBV9 to TRBJ2-1; D unclear. Germline CDR1 is SGDLS and CDR2 is YYNGEE. CDR3 length: 16 amino acids. Trimming stripped 1 base from V and 5 bases from J, with 16 bases between. The DNA of the CDR3 is TGTGCCAGCAGCGTATCTAGGGATAAAGACAACAATGAGCAGTTCTTC. The encoded protein is CASSVSRDKDNNEQFF.

This clonotype has only a few counts. The rearrangement uses TRBV7-9 and TRBJ2-7, with 8 positions matching TRBD1. This CDR3 has 13 residues. The J segment lost 6 bases and the V segment lost 7 bases, leaving 8 bases of the junction unmatched. Germline assignment: CDR1 SEHNR and CDR2 FQNEAQ (reference sequence). CDR3 DNA sequence: TGTGCCAGCAACTACAGGGGGTATCCCGAGCAGTACTTC. This encodes CASNYRGYPEQYF. The complete variable domain, with remaining parts taken from reference TRBV7-9 and TRBJ2-7, reads DTGVSQNPRHKITKRGQNVTFRCDPISEHNRLYWYRQTLGQGPEFLTYFQNEAQLEKSRLLSDRFSAERPKGSFSTLEIQRTEQGDSAMYLCASNYRGYPEQYFGPGTRLTVT.

At least ten counts were recorded for this clonotype. This chain links TRBV4-1 with TRBJ2-3; D is unresolved. V was trimmed by 0 bases and J by 2 bases, leaving 9 bases between them. Germline CDR1 and CDR2: MGHRA and YSYEKL. This CDR3 is 15 amino acids long. CDR3 residues: CASSQEILNTDTQYF. The CDR3 DNA reads TGCGCCAGCAGCCAAGAGATCCTAAACACAGATACGCAGTATTTT.

This clonotype was counted a few times. The J gene is TRBJ2-1, the V gene TRBV6-6; 8 nucleotides match TRBD2. Germline CDR1 is MNHNY and CDR2 is SVGAGI (reference sequence). The CDR3 consists of 15 residues. With V trimmed by 4 bases and J by 5 bases, 7 bases remained unmatched. DNA of the CDR3: TGTGCCAGCAGTTTGGGACTAGAGTCCGACAATGAGCAGTTCTTC. This sequence encodes CASSLGLESDNEQFF.

This chain joins TRBV5-1 and TRBJ2-7, with D possibly TRBD1 on 5 matching bases. Germline lookup yields CDR1 SGHRS and CDR2 YFSETQ. V lost 4 bases, J lost 3 bases, and 11 bases lay in between. The CDR3 has 13 amino acids. The CDR3: CASSEDGHYEQYF. As DNA, the CDR3 is TGCGCCAGCAGCGAAGACGGACACTACGAGCAGTACTTC.

This clonotype was seen a few times. This rearrangement joins TRBV2 to TRBJ2-2; TRBD2 aligns across 9 bases. With V trimmed by 3 bases and J by 6 bases, 5 bases remained unmatched. This CDR3 region has 15 residues. Germline lookup yields CDR1 SNHLY and CDR2 FYNNEI. The DNA for the CDR3 is TGTGCCAGCAGTGATGGTAGCGGGAGTCCCGGGGAGCTGTTTTTT. As protein: CASSDGSGSPGELFF.

The table lists this clonotype with a count of one. The chain is built from TRBV19 and TRBJ2-3, with D tentatively TRBD2 (6 bases). Trimming cost V 10 bases and J 2 bases, with 13 bases left between them. Germline CDR1 is LNHDA and CDR2 is SQIVND (reference sequence). The CDR3 extends over 13 amino acids. The CDR3 loop is CATGLPLTDTQYF. Here the CDR3 DNA reads TGTGCCACGGGACTCCCGCTCACAGATACGCAGTATTTT.

This clonotype showed up just a few times. J is TRBJ2-7 and V is TRBV7-9, with TRBD1 as a possible D gene (5 bases). The V gene's germline CDR1 is SEHNR and CDR2 FQNEAQ (reference sequence). CDR3 length equals 13 residues. V shed 3 bases and J shed 3 bases, with 9 bases lying between them. CDR3 in amino acids: CASSFPDSYEQYF. The CDR3 DNA sequence: TGTGCCAGCAGCTTTCCCGACAGCTACGAGCAGTACTTC.

The gene calls are TRBV4-3 and TRBJ2-5; 9 nucleotides agree with TRBD1. The CDR3 is 19 amino acids. The germline CDR1 and CDR2 sequences are LGHNA and YSLEER. V was pared by 1 base and J by 4 bases, with 16 bases of the junction left unmatched. The DNA for the CDR3 is TGCGCCAGCAGCCAAGCCCTCGGGACCGGGACAGGGAAGCGAGAGACCCAGTACTTC. It encodes CASSQALGTGTGKRETQYF.

This clonotype was counted between two and nine times. This rearrangement joins TRBV9 to TRBJ2-5; D is ambiguous. Germline-derived CDR1 and CDR2 are SGDLS and YYNGEE. Deletions cut 3 bases from V and 1 base from J, with 16 bases between. The CDR3 spans 16 residues. CDR3 loop: CASSALQTEFQETQYF. The CDR3 DNA follows: TGTGCCAGCAGCGCCCTCCAGACGGAGTTCCAAGAGACCCAGTACTTC.

This clonotype was detected a few times. The rearrangement joins TRBV29-1 to TRBJ1-2; 10 bases map to TRBD1. This CDR3 has 13 residues. Germline V gives CDR1 SQVTM, CDR2 ANQGSEA. J lost 6 bases, V lost 7 bases, and 8 bases had no gene match. In DNA, the CDR3 is TGCAGCGCCGAGGGACAGGGGCGGAATGGCTACACCTTC. Translating gives CSAEGQGRNGYTF.

The rearrangement uses TRBV7-9 and TRBJ2-7; the D call may be TRBD1 or TRBD2 (6 bases each). This CDR3 has 16 amino acids. Germline V gene sequence: CDR1 SEHNR, CDR2 FQNEAQ (reference sequence). V lost 5 bases and J 0 bases, leaving 17 bases between the germline ends. This CDR3 reads CASSPPEGTLSYEQYF. The CDR3 nucleotides are TGTGCCAGCAGCCCCCCGGAGGGGACACTCTCCTACGAGCAGTACTTC.

V gene TRBV4-1 combines with J gene TRBJ2-2; perhaps TRBD1 as D (6 bases). The CDR3 is 15 amino acids. The V gene's germline CDR1 is MGHRA and CDR2 YSYEKL. The V end lost 6 bases, the J end lost 2 bases, and 13 bases lay between the germline ends. The CDR3 nucleotides read TGCGCCAGCAGGTACAGGGTGGGAAACACCGGGGAGCTGTTTTTT. It translates to CASRYRVGNTGELFF.

J is TRBJ1-2 and V is TRBV29-1; 7 bases match TRBD1. This CDR3 region has 15 residues. With V trimmed by 3 bases and J by 7 bases, 14 bases remained unmatched. Germline V lookup: CDR1 SQVTM, CDR2 ANQGSEA. The CDR3 spells CSVEGTVRGGFGYTF. CDR3 coding DNA: TGCAGCGTTGAGGGGACAGTCCGCGGTGGTTTTGGCTACACCTTC.

This chain uses TRBV29-1 with TRBJ2-7; no clear D gene. Germline CDR1 is SQVTM and CDR2 is ANQGSEA. V was cut by 0 bases and J by 7 bases, with 10 bases left in between. The CDR3 runs to 12 residues. The DNA for the CDR3 is TGCAGCGTTGAAGATAAATGGGGAGAGCAGTACTTC. Protein product: CSVEDKWGEQYF.

In this sample, this clonotype turned up a few times. The chain recombines TRBV5-8 with TRBJ2-7; D is perhaps TRBD2 (5 bases). CDR1 and CDR2 (germline): SGHTS, YDEGEE. V lost 1 base and J lost 0, with 14 bases in between. The CDR3 consists of 16 residues. The CDR3 bases are TGTGCCAGCAGCTTGAGTGGTCGCGGGTTCTCCTACGAGCAGTACTTC. Amino acids: CASSLSGRGFSYEQYF.